These 13 T cell receptor beta chains were all obtained from the same sample, sequenced in a study of blood T cell repertoires in COVID-19. Measured with immunoSEQ multiplex PCR; TCRdb has only the in-frame clones, and not every one. The sample holds approximately 200,000 clones, roughly 77% seen once. Material: peripheral blood. The receptor source for this set is a woman older than 75 with COVID-19, enrolled during active disease.

The chain couples TRBV5-6 to TRBJ1-1; 7 positions agree with TRBD1. J lost 2 bases, V lost 0 bases, and 1 base had no gene match. Germline CDR1 is SGHDT and CDR2 is YYEEEE. There are 14 residues in the CDR3. For the CDR3, the DNA is TGTGCCAGCAGCTTGGGGACAGGTAACACTGAAGCTTTCTTT. Encoded protein: CASSLGTGNTEAFF.

The count of this clone is one. This chain links TRBV19 with TRBJ2-3, with TRBD1 matching over 7 bases. Germline CDR1 LNHDA, CDR2 SQIVND (reference sequence). J lost 3 bases, V lost 8 bases, and 2 bases had no gene match. CDR3 length: 12 amino acids. This chain's CDR3 is CASARGTDTQYF. The CDR3 nucleotides are TGTGCCAGTGCCAGGGGGACAGATACGCAGTATTTT.

This clone has more than one count but fewer than ten. The V gene is TRBV7-9, the J gene TRBJ1-3, with TRBD1 identical over 7 bases. Germline V gene sequence: CDR1 SEHNR, CDR2 FQNEAQ (reference sequence). The CDR3 runs 14 residues. The J segment lost 2 bases and the V segment lost 5 bases, leaving 3 bases of the junction unmatched. The CDR3, as DNA: TGTGCCAGCAGCCCCGGGACAGCTGGAAACACCATATATTTT. Its protein is CASSPGTAGNTIYF.

With regard to this clone: Other DNA variants within this sample encode the same CDR3. The chain links TRBV12-3 or TRBV12-4 to TRBJ1-5; D remains ambiguous. The CDR3 contains 13 residues. V lost 3 bases and J lost 0, with 3 bases in between. This chain's CDR3 is CASSFHSNQPQHF. The CDR3 DNA reads TGTGCCAGCAGTTTTCATAGCAATCAGCCCCAGCATTTT.

This chain uses TRBV18 with TRBJ2-3, with TRBD1 matching over 9 bases. This CDR3 has 18 residues. The J segment lost 0 bases and the V segment lost 3 bases, leaving 10 bases of the junction unmatched. CDR1 and CDR2 (germline): KGHSH, LQKENI. The CDR3 protein is CASSPNVLGTGSTDTQYF. CDR3 nucleotide sequence: TGTGCCAGCTCACCGAACGTGTTAGGGACAGGGAGCACAGATACGCAGTATTTT.

The genes are TRBV6-2 or TRBV6-3 and TRBJ2-7, with 10 bases matching TRBD1. The germline V gene has CDR1 MNHEY and CDR2 SVGEGT. This CDR3 is 19 amino acids long. The trim removed 4 bases at V and 3 bases at J, leaving 18 bases unmatched. CDR3 nucleotide sequence: TGTGCCAGCAGTTCCAGTAACCCTCCAGACAGGGGGCATCTCTACGAGCAGTACTTC. Its translation is CASSSSNPPDRGHLYEQYF.

This clone was detected a few times. J is TRBJ2-2 and V is TRBV5-1; D is ambiguous. This CDR3 spans 14 amino acids. Trimming shortened V by 4 bases and J by 1 base, and 8 bases separated the two germline ends. Germline loops: CDR1 SGHRS, CDR2 YFSETQ. The DNA for the CDR3 is TGCGCCAGCAGCCCAACCGGGAACACCGGGGAGCTGTTTTTT. Its protein product is CASSPTGNTGELFF.

The V call is TRBV6-6, the J call TRBJ1-2; 7 bases line up with TRBD1. Germline CDR1 reads MNHNY; CDR2 reads SVGAGI (reference sequence). The CDR3 spans 14 residues. V shed 6 bases and J 4 bases; nucleotides not matched to a gene: 8. Here the CDR3 reads CASSMQGGIYGYTF. The CDR3 DNA reads as TGTGCCAGCAGCATGCAAGGGGGCATCTATGGCTACACCTTC.

The chain couples TRBV5-4 to TRBJ2-7, with a tentative D call TRBD2 (7 bases). V was pared by 2 bases and J by 3 bases, with 12 bases between. The CDR3 length is 14 residues. The V gene's germline CDR1 is SGHNT and CDR2 YYREEE (reference sequence). CDR3 amino acids: CASSFGGGNYEQYF. The DNA for the CDR3 is TGTGCCAGCAGCTTCGGCGGGGGCAACTACGAGCAGTACTTC. The whole variable domain, filled in from reference TRBV5-4 and TRBJ2-7, reads ETGVTQSPTHLIKTRGQQVTLRCSSQSGHNTVSWYQQALGQGPQFIFQYYREEENGRGNFPPRFSGLQFPNYSSELNVNALELDDSALYLCASSFGGGNYEQYFGPGTRLTVT.

The rearrangement joins TRBV2 to TRBJ2-7; D perhaps matches TRBD2 (5 bases). The V and J ends lost 1 base and 10 bases respectively, with 14 bases between them. The germline CDR1 and CDR2 sequences are SNHLY and FYNNEI. This CDR3 is 13 amino acids long. CDR3: CASSEEKDLPQYF. Written as DNA, the CDR3 is TGTGCCAGCAGTGAAGAGAAGGACTTGCCACAGTACTTC.

This chain uses TRBV6-5 with TRBJ2-3; TRBD2 aligns across 11 bases. V was clipped by 11 bases and J by 4 bases; unmatched bases: 5. CDR3 length equals 13 residues. In germline, CDR1 is MNHEY, CDR2 SVGAGI. The CDR3 spells CAVTSGRSDTQYF. Written as DNA, the CDR3 is TGTGCCGTTACTAGCGGGAGATCAGATACGCAGTATTTT.

This rearrangement joins TRBV6-5 to TRBJ1-1; D is undetermined. V lost 6 bases, J lost 8 bases, and 10 bases lay in between. The germline V gene has CDR1 MNHEY and CDR2 SVGAGI. The CDR3 has 11 amino acids. CDR3 protein: CASRAYGEAFF. CDR3 sequence (DNA): TGTGCCAGCAGGGCATACGGGGAAGCTTTCTTT.

This clone has more than one count but fewer than ten. The chain joins TRBV18 to TRBJ2-7, with 8 bases fitting TRBD2. Trimming took 9 bases from V and 3 from J; bases not matched to a gene: 4. The CDR3 length is 12 residues. CDR1 KGHSH and CDR2 LQKENI come from the germline V gene. The CDR3 DNA is TGTGCCAGTTCCGGGACTAGCTACGAGCAGTACTTC. Amino acid sequence: CASSGTSYEQYF. Full variable domain (rest looked up from reference TRBV18 and TRBJ2-7): NAGVMQNPRHLVRRRGQEARLRCSPMKGHSHVYWYRQLPEEGLKFMVYLQKENIIDESGMPKERFSAEFPKEGPSILRIQQVVRGDSAAYFCASSGTSYEQYFGPGTRLTVT.